Shown below are 20 T cell receptor beta chains from a single sample sequenced in a study of cytomegalovirus exposure and HLA in healthy donors. PCR was performed using 60 Vbeta and 13 Jbeta primers. This table comes from immunoSEQ multiplex PCR, and its TCRdb copy is limited to in-frame clones, with some not included. The sample lists over 100,000 clones, 70% to 85% occurring once. Sequencing input: PBMCs. The receptor source for this set is a male donor in good health and CMV-seropositive.

This clone was counted a few times. At one end, the junction sequence differs from germline, possibly due to a read error. The chain carries TRBV7-9 and TRBJ1-1; 8 bases are a match to TRBD1. The CDR3 length is 19 residues. Germline lookup yields CDR1 SEHNR and CDR2 FQNEAQ (reference sequence). In DNA, the CDR3 is TGTTCCAGCAGCTTTCATCCCGGGACAGGAAGGATCCCGAACACTGAAGCTTTCTTT. Protein product: CSSSFHPGTGRIPNTEAFF. Full variable domain (missing parts from reference TRBV7-9 and TRBJ1-1): DTGVSQNPRHKITKRGQNVTFRCDPISEHNRLYWYRQTLGQGPEFLTYFQNEAQLEKSRLLSDRFSAERPKGSFSTLEIQRTEQGDSAMYLCSSSFHPGTGRIPNTEAFFGQGTRLTVV.

The chain has TRBV29-1 and TRBJ2-1, with D perhaps matching TRBD1 (5 bases). This CDR3 contains 15 residues. Germline CDR1 is SQVTM and CDR2 is ANQGSEA. V was clipped by 3 bases and J by 3 bases, with 15 bases between them. CDR3 sequence reads: CSVDFRQRIYNEQFF. The CDR3 DNA reads TGCAGCGTTGACTTTAGACAGAGGATCTACAATGAGCAGTTCTTC.

The rearrangement links TRBV7-2 to TRBJ1-6, with a tentative D call TRBD1 (5 bases). Deletions cut 4 bases from V and 7 bases from J, with 14 bases between. The CDR3 is made up of 15 amino acids. Germline V gene data show CDR1 as SGHTA and CDR2 as FQGNSA. The CDR3: CASSSEGTANSPLHF. CDR3 nucleotide sequence: TGTGCCAGCAGCTCAGAGGGGACTGCAAATTCACCCCTCCACTTT.

This clone was picked up a small number of times. In DNA form, the CDR3 reads TGTGCCAGCATACCTGGGACAGGAGGAAATGAAAAACTGTTTTTT. Translation gives CASIPGTGGNEKLFF. This chain links TRBV6-1 with TRBJ1-4; 8 bases line up with TRBD1. CDR1 and CDR2 (germline): MNHNS, SASEGT. The CDR3 contains 15 residues. The trim removed 7 bases at V and 5 bases at J, leaving 9 bases unmatched.

The V and J genes are TRBV27 and TRBJ2-3; D is unresolved. This CDR3 comprises 16 residues. V was shortened by 3 bases and J by 1 base, with 14 bases between the two germline ends. The germline CDR1 and CDR2 sequences are MNHEY and SMNVEV (reference sequence). The CDR3 nucleotides read TGTGCCAGCAGTTTGTTGGCTCAGCAGGGCACAGATACGCAGTATTTT. It yields the protein CASSLLAQQGTDTQYF.

The rearrangement uses TRBV19 and TRBJ2-1; 10 bases align to TRBD2. CDR3 length: 17 amino acids. V was pared by 0 bases and J by 7 bases, with 9 bases of the junction left unmatched. The germline V gene has CDR1 LNHDA and CDR2 SQIVND (reference sequence). DNA of the CDR3: TGTGCCAGTAGTATAGATGGCGGCAGCGGGAGGGGGAATGAGCAGTTCTTC. It specifies CASSIDGGSGRGNEQFF.

V usage is TRBV4-1 and J usage is TRBJ2-2; D gene uncertain. V was clipped by 3 bases and J by 2 bases, with 16 bases between them. Germline-derived CDR1 and CDR2 are MGHRA and YSYEKL. This CDR3 contains 17 residues. The CDR3: CASSHALEPVNTGELFF. The CDR3 region has the DNA TGCGCCAGCAGCCATGCCCTAGAACCCGTAAACACCGGGGAGCTGTTTTTT.

The CDR3 protein is CASSSRGEGEKLFF. CDR3 nucleotide sequence: TGTGCCAGCAGCTCGCGGGGAGAGGGGGAAAAACTGTTTTTT. The J gene is TRBJ1-4, the V gene TRBV13; maybe TRBD1 (5 bases). Germline assignment: CDR1 PRHDT and CDR2 FYEKMQ (reference sequence). This CDR3 has 14 residues. The V end lost 4 bases, the J end lost 8 bases, and 14 bases lay between the germline ends.

As DNA, the CDR3 is TGCGCCAGCAGCTTATCGGGAGGAGAAGAGACCCAGTACTTC. It specifies CASSLSGGEETQYF. The chain combines TRBV5-1 with TRBJ2-5; 7 bases agree with TRBD2. Germline loops: CDR1 SGHRS, CDR2 YFSETQ. The CDR3 length is 14 residues. Trimming cost V 2 bases and J 3 bases; bases outside gene matches: 4.

This clone was picked up one time. The chain carries TRBV5-5 and TRBJ2-7, with a tentative D call TRBD1 (5 bases). This CDR3 is built from 14 residues. V lost 0 bases and J 3 bases, leaving 10 bases between the germline ends. Germline V gene lookup returns CDR1 SGHKS and CDR2 YYEKEE (reference sequence). This CDR3 reads CASSLGQRFYEQYF. The CDR3 nucleotides are TGTGCCAGCAGCTTGGGACAGAGATTCTACGAGCAGTACTTC.

The J gene is TRBJ2-5, the V gene TRBV25-1; TRBD2 matches 7 bases. The CDR3 extends over 14 amino acids. The V segment lost 2 bases and the J segment 5 bases; nucleotides outside the gene matches: 5. Germline V gene sequence: CDR1 MGHDK, CDR2 SYGVNS. The CDR3 here is CASSEHAGDETQYF. The CDR3 nucleotides are TGTGCCAGCAGTGAACACGCGGGGGATGAGACCCAGTACTTC.

The V call is TRBV6-1, the J call TRBJ2-1, with 10 nucleotides matching TRBD2. From germline, CDR1 is MNHNS and CDR2 SASEGT. This CDR3 is built from 16 residues. V dropped 4 bases and J dropped 4; count of bases not matched to a gene: 7. The CDR3, as DNA: TGTGCCAGCAGTGCCAAACTAGCGGGGCCTTACAATGAGCAGTTCTTC. Amino acids: CASSAKLAGPYNEQFF.

The CDR3 reads CASSGHSGNTIYF. The CDR3 bases are TGTGCCAGTAGCGGACACTCTGGAAACACCATATATTTT. The chain combines TRBV19 with TRBJ1-3, with D perhaps TRBD1 (5 bases). This CDR3 has 13 residues. Germline CDR1 reads LNHDA; CDR2 reads SQIVND (reference sequence). V was trimmed by 6 bases and J by 0 bases, leaving 6 bases between them.

This clone was found once. The V and J genes are TRBV2 and TRBJ2-7; 7 positions match TRBD1. The CDR3 has 13 amino acids. Germline trimming cut 5 bases from V and 4 bases from J; bases unmatched to any gene: 5. CDR1 is SNHLY and CDR2 is FYNNEI in the germline V gene. The DNA of the CDR3 is TGTGCCAGCAGTCAACAGGGGATTTACGAGCAGTACTTC. As protein: CASSQQGIYEQYF.

This chain links TRBV5-1 with TRBJ2-3; TRBD2 is a possible D gene (5 bases). The V gene's germline CDR1 is SGHRS and CDR2 YFSETQ. V lost 2 bases, J lost 1 base, and 20 bases lay in between. CDR3 size: 18 residues. The DNA for the CDR3 is TGCGCCAGCAGCTTTCTCGGGCCCAGCGAGGAGGGCACAGATACGCAGTATTTT. Translating gives CASSFLGPSEEGTDTQYF. The entire variable domain, with the rest obtained from reference TRBV5-1 and TRBJ2-3, is as follows: KAGVTQTPRYLIKTRGQQVTLSCSPISGHRSVSWYQQTPGQGLQFLFEYFSETQRNKGNFPGRFSGRQFSNSRSEMNVSTLELGDSALYLCASSFLGPSEEGTDTQYFGPGTRLTVL.

The rearrangement uses TRBV29-1 and TRBJ2-1, with 8 bases matching TRBD2. J was trimmed by 4 bases and V by 1 base; bases with no gene match: 3. This CDR3 has 14 residues. The V gene's germline CDR1 is SQVTM and CDR2 ANQGSEA. CDR3 protein: CSVEVTGGYNEQFF. For the CDR3, the DNA is TGCAGCGTTGAAGTTACGGGAGGGTACAATGAGCAGTTCTTC.

CDR3 DNA: TGTGCCAGCAGTTTAGGGGGGGGCCTTAAAGAGACCCAGTACTTC. Its protein product is CASSLGGGLKETQYF. The genes are TRBV27 and TRBJ2-5; TRBD2 is a possible D gene (7 bases). Per germline, CDR1 MNHEY and CDR2 SMNVEV (reference sequence). CDR3 length: 15 residues. Trimming took off 2 bases at V and 3 bases at J, with 13 bases between the two ends.

This clone was counted a few times. The chain combines TRBV5-1 with TRBJ2-5; 13 bases are a match to TRBD2. The V segment lost 4 bases and the J segment 2 bases; nucleotides outside the gene matches: 8. The CDR3 covers 17 residues. CDR1 and CDR2 from the germline V gene are SGHRS and YFSETQ. CDR3 sequence (DNA): TGCGCCAGCAGCAAGGGACTAGCGGGACTTAGACAAGAGACCCAGTACTTC. It translates to CASSKGLAGLRQETQYF.

The chain has TRBV18 and TRBJ1-3; the match to TRBD1 covers 7 bases. Germline V gene sequence: CDR1 KGHSH, CDR2 LQKENI. CDR3 length equals 12 residues. The CDR3 spells CAGRGPGNTIYF. CDR3 nucleotides: TGTGCTGGAAGGGGGCCTGGAAACACCATATATTTT.

V gene TRBV9 combines with J gene TRBJ2-7; 8 bases match TRBD1. Trimming at V came to 3 bases and at J to 4 bases, leaving 9 bases not matched to a gene. CDR1 and CDR2 (germline): SGDLS, YYNGEE. This CDR3 comprises 15 residues. The CDR3 region is CASSARQGTPYEQYF. As DNA, the CDR3 is TGTGCCAGCAGCGCAAGACAGGGGACACCTTACGAGCAGTACTTC.